This entry lists 27 T cell receptor beta chains sequenced from one sample in a study of blood T cell repertoires in COVID-19. This table comes from immunoSEQ multiplex PCR, and its TCRdb copy is limited to in-frame clones, with some not included. The table lists a few hundred thousand clones, 82% of them singletons. Sample: peripheral blood. All receptors derive from a woman younger than 30 with acute or convalescent COVID-19.

This clone has only a few counts. The rearrangement uses TRBV5-1 and TRBJ2-5; 9 nucleotides match TRBD2. The length of the CDR3 is 16 residues. V lost 0 bases to trimming and J lost 3 bases; unmatched junction nucleotides: 6. CDR1 and CDR2 from the germline V gene are SGHRS and YFSETQ. CDR3 DNA: TGCGCCAGCAGCTTGGCCCGGACTAGCGTAAAAGAGACCCAGTACTTC. Translated, it gives CASSLARTSVKETQYF. Based on the CDR3 plus reference TRBV5-1 and TRBJ2-5, the full variable domain is KAGVTQTPRYLIKTRGQQVTLSCSPISGHRSVSWYQQTPGQGLQFLFEYFSETQRNKGNFPGRFSGRQFSNSRSEMNVSTLELGDSALYLCASSLARTSVKETQYFGPGTRLLVL.

To note about this clone: No DNA is shown, since the ends of the CDR3 on it are uncertain; the CDR3 is the one TCRdb lists. The chain carries TRBV12-1 and TRBJ2-1; the table's D call of TRBD2 was not tested on the DNA. TRBV12-1 is marked as a pseudogene. The CDR3 region is 20 residues in length, termini included. CDR3: CASSFGSGTSGRAIGNEQFF.

This clone was observed a handful of times. J is TRBJ1-2 and V is TRBV7-2, with a possible D match to TRBD1 (6 bases). V was clipped by 6 bases and J by 1 base, with 15 bases between them. CDR3 size: 15 residues. Germline lookup yields CDR1 SGHTA and CDR2 FQGNSA. CDR3 sequence: CASRTGRNFNYGYTF. CDR3 bases: TGTGCCAGCAGGACAGGACGGAACTTTAACTATGGCTACACCTTC.

The V gene is TRBV6-5, the J gene TRBJ2-7; weak D call: TRBD2 (6 bases). The ends were cut back, 10 bases at V and 4 bases at J, with 23 bases in the middle. CDR1 MNHEY and CDR2 SVGAGI come from the germline V gene. The CDR3 has 15 amino acids. The CDR3 DNA reads TGTGCCACCACCACCACCGGCCCGGGAGCGTACGAGCAGTACTTC. It codes for CATTTTGPGAYEQYF.

This clone was seen more than once but under ten times. This chain joins TRBV7-9 and TRBJ2-5; D not certain. The germline V gene encodes CDR1 SEHNR and CDR2 FQNEAQ (reference sequence). Trimming removed 5 bases from V and 2 bases from J, with 3 bases in between. There are 11 residues in the CDR3. CDR3 loop: CASSPQETQYF. The CDR3 coding sequence is TGTGCCAGCAGCCCTCAAGAGACCCAGTACTTC.

V and J are TRBV28 and TRBJ2-4; a possible D gene is TRBD2 (6 bases). The CDR3 loop spans 16 amino acids. V was cut by 3 bases and J by 1 base, with 13 bases left in between. CDR1 MDHEN and CDR2 SYDVKM come from the germline V gene. CDR3 in amino acids: CASSFWAGRAKNIQYF. In DNA form, the CDR3 reads TGTGCCAGCAGTTTTTGGGCGGGACGGGCCAAAAACATTCAGTACTTC.

Only one count was recorded for this clone. The chain uses TRBV30 and TRBJ2-7; 7 bases fit TRBD1. The CDR3 is made up of 13 amino acids. The germline V gene encodes CDR1 GTSNPN and CDR2 SVGIG (reference sequence). Trimming removed 5 bases from V and 6 bases from J; junction bases left unmatched: 10. As DNA, the CDR3 is TGTGCCTGGGGACCGACAGGGTTGGGCGAGCAGTACTTC. Translating gives CAWGPTGLGEQYF.

The chain recombines TRBV6-2 or TRBV6-3 with TRBJ1-5; D remains unclear. This CDR3 has 19 amino acids. Trimming stripped 0 bases from V and 0 bases from J, with 18 bases between. CDR1 MNHEY and CDR2 SVGEGT come from the germline V gene. The CDR3 reads CASSYSGSAEIYSNQPQHF. The CDR3 DNA is TGTGCCAGCAGTTACTCTGGAAGCGCGGAAATATATAGCAATCAGCCCCAGCATTTT.

The J gene is TRBJ1-2, the V gene TRBV7-2; D is ambiguous. In germline, CDR1 is SGHTA, CDR2 FQGNSA. V was pared by 3 bases and J by 4 bases, with 9 bases between. The CDR3 has 13 residues. The CDR3 nucleotides read TGTGCCAGCAGCTTGGGCATCGGCTATGGCTACACCTTC. Its translation is CASSLGIGYGYTF. The whole variable domain, filled in from reference TRBV7-2 and TRBJ1-2, reads GAGVSQSPSNKVTEKGKDVELRCDPISGHTALYWYRQSLGQGLEFLIYFQGNSAPDKSGLPSDRFSAERTGGSVSTLTIQRTQQEDSAVYLCASSLGIGYGYTFGSGTRLTVV.

The rearrangement links TRBV6-1 to TRBJ1-5; D unclear. This CDR3 comprises 14 residues. Germline lookup yields CDR1 MNHNS and CDR2 SASEGT. Trimming left V 3 bases short and J 3 bases short, with 9 bases between. The CDR3 here is CASSERQFNQPQHF. For the CDR3, the DNA is TGTGCCAGCAGTGAGCGACAATTCAATCAGCCCCAGCATTTT.

The chain links TRBV13 to TRBJ2-3; tentative D call: TRBD2 (6 bases). The CDR3 is made up of 15 amino acids. V was pared by 7 bases and J by 4 bases, with 18 bases between. The germline V gene encodes CDR1 PRHDT and CDR2 FYEKMQ (reference sequence). The CDR3 loop is CASNPARESADTQYF. The CDR3 nucleotides read TGTGCCAGCAACCCCGCCCGGGAGAGCGCAGATACGCAGTATTTT.

The chain employs TRBV5-6 and TRBJ2-5, with D perhaps matching TRBD1 (6 bases). Germline values: CDR1 SGHDT, CDR2 YYEEEE. V lost 4 bases and J 7 bases, leaving 20 bases between the germline ends. The CDR3 consists of 15 residues. Here the CDR3 reads CASSRRLQTGPTQYF. CDR3 nucleotide sequence: TGTGCCAGCAGCCGGAGGTTGCAGACAGGTCCGACCCAGTACTTC.

A single count supports this clone. This rearrangement joins TRBV5-1 to TRBJ2-1; D not certain. Trimming took off 3 bases at V and 5 bases at J, with 12 bases between the two ends. The CDR3 is 14 amino acids. CDR1 is SGHRS and CDR2 is YFSETQ in the germline V gene. CDR3 sequence: CASSSLLKHNEQFF. CDR3 bases: TGCGCCAGCAGCTCTCTACTAAAACACAATGAGCAGTTCTTC.

The genes are TRBV21-1 and TRBJ2-5; no DNA check was done on the table's D call, TRBD1. TRBV21-1 corresponds to a pseudogene. The CDR3 is made up of 14 amino acids. The CDR3 loop is CASSLRRGQETQYF. For the CDR3, the DNA is TGTGCCAGCAGCTTGCGCAGGGGGCAAGAGACCCAGTACTTC.

The chain carries TRBV28 and TRBJ2-7; D is unresolved. This CDR3 has 10 residues. The V and J ends lost 5 bases and 5 bases respectively, with 4 bases between them. Germline CDR1 is MDHEN and CDR2 is SYDVKM. Here the CDR3 reads CASSVNEQYF. CDR3 in DNA: TGTGCCAGCAGTGTCAACGAGCAGTACTTC.

V usage is TRBV5-4 and J usage is TRBJ1-1, with 11 bases identical to TRBD1. The CDR3 has 16 amino acids. J was trimmed by 0 bases and V by 4 bases; bases with no gene match: 5. CDR1 is SGHNT, CDR2 YYREEE, per germline (reference sequence). CDR3 nucleotide sequence: TGTGCCAGCAGCCTTCCGGGACAGGGGGTGAACACTGAAGCTTTCTTT. Protein: CASSLPGQGVNTEAFF.

J is TRBJ1-5 and V is TRBV2, with 9 bases matching TRBD1. This CDR3 has 14 residues. The ends lost 5 bases at V and 7 bases at J; junction bases unmatched: 6. Germline V gives CDR1 SNHLY, CDR2 FYNNEI. This chain's CDR3 is CASSQQGALQPQHF. In DNA, the CDR3 is TGTGCCAGCAGTCAACAGGGGGCATTGCAGCCCCAGCATTTT.

CDR3 DNA sequence: TGCAGCGCCCTGACAGGGGGCGTTGAAGCTTTCTTT. As protein: CSALTGGVEAFF. The chain couples TRBV29-1 to TRBJ1-1; 10 positions match TRBD1. J lost 7 bases, V lost 7 bases, and 6 bases had no gene match. Germline CDR1 and CDR2: SQVTM and ANQGSEA. This CDR3 spans 12 amino acids.

The sample holds a few counts of this clone. In the same sample, other DNA sequences code for this CDR3. This sequence joins TRBV4-3 and TRBJ2-1, with TRBD1 as a possible D gene (6 bases). Germline-derived CDR1 and CDR2 are LGHNA and YSLEER. Trimming removed 2 bases from V and 0 bases from J, with 11 bases in between. The CDR3 runs to 16 residues. For the CDR3, the DNA is TGCGCCAGCAGCCAATCGACAGGTAGCTCCTACAATGAGCAGTTCTTC. It yields the protein CASSQSTGSSYNEQFF.

The chain couples TRBV29-1 to TRBJ2-7; 9 bases map to TRBD2. CDR1 and CDR2 (germline): SQVTM, ANQGSEA. V lost 6 bases and J lost 5; bases outside the gene matches: 11. This CDR3 is 14 amino acids long. CDR3 DNA sequence: TGCAGCGTAAATGGAGGTAGCGGGAGCCACGAGCAGTACTTC. It yields the protein CSVNGGSGSHEQYF.

In regard to this clone: Other DNA sequences of this sample code for an identical CDR3. This chain joins TRBV7-2 and TRBJ2-3; D remains unclear. Trimming cost V 3 bases and J 2 bases, with 6 bases left between them. Germline loops: CDR1 SGHTA, CDR2 FQGNSA. The CDR3 is made up of 13 amino acids. Written as DNA, the CDR3 is TGTGCCAGCAGCTTGCAGAACACAGATACGCAGTATTTT. It translates to CASSLQNTDTQYF.

The chain uses TRBV30 and TRBJ1-5, with D perhaps matching TRBD1 (5 bases). V was trimmed by 1 base and J by 6 bases, leaving 10 bases between them. The CDR3 covers 13 residues. Germline values: CDR1 GTSNPN, CDR2 SVGIG (reference sequence). The CDR3 region has the DNA TGTGCCTGGAGTGGGGGGGTAACTCAGCCCCAGCATTTT. Translated: CAWSGGVTQPQHF.

This clone came up a few times. V usage is TRBV5-6 and J usage is TRBJ1-1; possibly TRBD1 for D (6 bases). V was pared by 4 bases and J by 2 bases, with 12 bases between. The CDR3 is 14 amino acids. Germline CDR1 is SGHDT and CDR2 is YYEEEE. CDR3 in amino acids: CASSTPTGNTEAFF. Written as DNA, the CDR3 is TGTGCCAGCAGCACTCCGACAGGTAACACTGAAGCTTTCTTT.

About this clone itself: Possible read error: a much larger clone is one base away. This chain joins TRBV7-2 and TRBJ2-7; 12 bases fit TRBD2. This CDR3 spans 15 amino acids. The V gene end was trimmed by 5 bases and the J gene end by 2 bases; junction bases not matched to a gene: 4. CDR1 and CDR2 (germline): SGHTA, FQGNSA. CDR3 region: CASSQGLAGPYEQYF. CDR3 coding DNA: TGTGCCAGCAGCCAAGGACTAGCGGGGCCCTACGAGCAGTACTTC. The full variable domain, in which reference TRBV7-2 and TRBJ2-7 provide the parts outside the CDR3, is GAGVSQSPSNKVTEKGKDVELRCDPISGHTALYWYRQSLGQGLEFLIYFQGNSAPDKSGLPSDRFSAERTGGSVSTLTIQRTQQEDSAVYLCASSQGLAGPYEQYFGPGTRLTVT.

The chain employs TRBV3-1 (or the pseudogene TRBV3-2) and TRBJ1-3; D is undetermined. With 1 base removed from V and 0 bases from J, the gap between germline ends came to 19 bases. The CDR3 spans 19 residues. Germline CDR1 reads LGHDT; CDR2 reads YNNKEL (reference sequence). The CDR3 DNA is TGTGCCAGCAGCCAAGTGGCCCCACCCATACAAAACTCTGGAAACACCATATATTTT. Its protein is CASSQVAPPIQNSGNTIYF.

The J gene is TRBJ1-2, the V gene TRBV7-2; TRBD1 matches 7 bases. Germline lookup yields CDR1 SGHTA and CDR2 FQGNSA. After removal of 4 bases from V and 3 bases from J, the junction contained 8 bases not matched to a gene. CDR3 length: 15 amino acids. CDR3 in amino acids: CASSSRQGLDYGYTF. The CDR3 bases are TGTGCCAGCAGCTCCAGACAGGGTTTGGACTATGGCTACACCTTC.

This chain uses TRBV7-2 with TRBJ2-1; possible D gene TRBD1, 6 bases. The ends were cut back, 3 bases at V and 12 bases at J, with 12 bases in the middle. Per germline, CDR1 SGHTA and CDR2 FQGNSA. CDR3 size: 12 residues. CDR3 sequence: CASSFTGLSQFF. DNA of the CDR3: TGTGCCAGCAGCTTCACAGGGTTGTCGCAGTTCTTC.